The next 13 T cell receptor beta chains were all read from a single sample in a study of cytomegalovirus exposure and HLA in healthy donors. Produced via immunoSEQ multiplex PCR; TCRdb's table is partial and in-frame only. The sample includes hundreds of thousands of clones, 86% of them seen just once. The specimen sequenced was PBMCs. These receptors were obtained from a woman aged 18 to 35 in good health and CMV-seronegative.

V is TRBV4-1 and J is TRBJ1-5; 7 bases are shared with TRBD1. The CDR3 length is 16 residues. In germline, CDR1 is MGHRA, CDR2 YSYEKL. V dropped 0 bases and J dropped 6; count of bases not matched to a gene: 8. CDR3 DNA: TGCGCCAGCAGCCAAGAAATGAGGGGGCTTAGTCAGCCCCAGCATTTT. Translated, it gives CASSQEMRGLSQPQHF.

This clone was seen only once. The chain employs TRBV27 and TRBJ2-1; 9 nucleotides line up with TRBD2. V lost 4 bases and J lost 3; bases outside the gene matches: 7. Per the germline V gene, CDR1 is MNHEY and CDR2 is SMNVEV (reference sequence). This CDR3 contains 16 residues. Here the CDR3 reads CASSSSRLAVYNEQFF. Here the CDR3 DNA reads TGTGCCAGCAGTTCCTCCAGACTAGCGGTCTACAATGAGCAGTTCTTC.

The chain joins TRBV5-1 to TRBJ2-7; D is possibly TRBD1 (6 bases). V gave up 2 bases and J gave up 2 bases, with 17 bases separating them. CDR3 length equals 16 residues. CDR1 is SGHRS and CDR2 is YFSETQ in the germline V gene. This chain's CDR3 is CASSLTGTPRTYEQYF. The DNA of the CDR3 is TGCGCCAGCAGCTTAACCGGGACACCAAGGACCTACGAGCAGTACTTC. Variable domain in full (rest from reference TRBV5-1 and TRBJ2-7): KAGVTQTPRYLIKTRGQQVTLSCSPISGHRSVSWYQQTPGQGLQFLFEYFSETQRNKGNFPGRFSGRQFSNSRSEMNVSTLELGDSALYLCASSLTGTPRTYEQYFGPGTRLTVT.

This sequence joins TRBV19 and TRBJ2-7; possible D gene TRBD2, 6 bases. The germline V and J ends were trimmed by 6 bases and 2 bases, with 11 bases remaining between them. Germline CDR1 and CDR2: LNHDA and SQIVND (reference sequence). The CDR3 consists of 13 residues. The CDR3: CASSSGPAYEQYF. The CDR3 region has the DNA TGTGCCAGTAGCAGCGGGCCGGCCTACGAGCAGTACTTC.

This clone was observed a few times. The chain has TRBV9 and TRBJ2-2; D unresolved. The V end was cut by 3 bases, the J end by 6 bases, with 9 bases between. The CDR3 totals 13 residues. CDR1 is SGDLS and CDR2 is YYNGEE in the germline V gene. CDR3 coding DNA: TGTGCCAGCAGCGGCCTAGTCGCCGGGGAGCTGTTTTTT. Translating gives CASSGLVAGELFF.

The rearrangement joins TRBV5-6 to TRBJ2-1, with no clear D. The ends were cut back, 4 bases at V and 6 bases at J, with 17 bases in the middle. Germline CDR1 and CDR2: SGHDT and YYEEEE. The CDR3 totals 15 residues. CDR3 DNA: TGTGCCAGCAGCCCCACCCGTGGGCCTATCAATGAGCAGTTCTTC. It codes for CASSPTRGPINEQFF. Based on the CDR3 plus reference TRBV5-6 and TRBJ2-1, the full variable domain is DAGVTQSPTHLIKTRGQQVTLRCSPKSGHDTVSWYQQALGQGPQFIFQYYEEEERQRGNFPDRFSGHQFPNYSSELNVNALLLGDSALYLCASSPTRGPINEQFFGPGTRLTVL.

This sequence joins TRBV5-1 and TRBJ1-1; D gene uncertain. Looked up from germline, CDR1 is SGHRS and CDR2 is YFSETQ. CDR3 length: 15 residues. V lost 3 bases, J lost 2 bases, and 14 bases lay in between. Here the CDR3 reads CASSWTGMTNTEAFF. DNA for the CDR3: TGCGCCAGCAGCTGGACGGGGATGACTAACACTGAAGCTTTCTTT.

The chain employs TRBV18 and TRBJ1-5, with D uncertain. Germline values: CDR1 KGHSH, CDR2 LQKENI. V was trimmed by 2 bases and J by 4 bases, leaving 12 bases between them. The CDR3 totals 15 residues. DNA for the CDR3: TGTGCCAGCTCACCATCTTCCGAGAGGAATCAGCCCCAGCATTTT. Translating gives CASSPSSERNQPQHF.

V is TRBV2 and J is TRBJ1-1; the D is unclear. Germline loops: CDR1 SNHLY, CDR2 FYNNEI. Trimming took off 1 base at V and 7 bases at J, with 10 bases between the two ends. The CDR3 consists of 13 residues. The CDR3 sequence is CASSEVPTIEAFF. The DNA of the CDR3 is TGTGCCAGCAGTGAAGTCCCCACAATTGAAGCTTTCTTT.

V gene TRBV5-1 combines with J gene TRBJ2-7; 7 nucleotides line up with TRBD2. J lost 2 bases, V lost 5 bases, and 7 bases had no gene match. The CDR3 sequence is 14 residues long. The germline CDR1 and CDR2 sequences are SGHRS and YFSETQ. The CDR3 loop reads CASRGAGPPYEQYF. CDR3 coding DNA: TGCGCCAGCAGGGGAGCGGGGCCCCCCTACGAGCAGTACTTC. Drawing the rest from reference TRBV5-1 and TRBJ2-7, the complete variable domain is KAGVTQTPRYLIKTRGQQVTLSCSPISGHRSVSWYQQTPGQGLQFLFEYFSETQRNKGNFPGRFSGRQFSNSRSEMNVSTLELGDSALYLCASRGAGPPYEQYFGPGTRLTVT.

This chain uses TRBV5-1 with TRBJ2-5; a weak D match, TRBD1 (6 bases). The CDR3 spans 15 residues. The ends were cut back, 8 bases at V and 5 bases at J, with 22 bases in the middle. CDR1 and CDR2 (germline): SGHRS, YFSETQ. CDR3 loop: CASLGTPSRGETQYF. CDR3 DNA sequence: TGCGCCAGTCTTGGGACCCCGTCTAGGGGGGAGACCCAGTACTTC.

CDR3 protein: CASSLLGSTARYEQYF. The CDR3 coding sequence is TGTGCCAGCAGTTTACTCGGGAGTACCGCCAGGTACGAGCAGTACTTC. This chain uses TRBV27 with TRBJ2-7; D may be TRBD2 (6 bases). CDR3 length equals 16 residues. Germline CDR1 reads MNHEY; CDR2 reads SMNVEV (reference sequence). The V gene lost 2 bases and the J gene lost 4 bases, with 18 bases spanning the gap.

This chain uses TRBV9 with TRBJ2-1, with D perhaps TRBD1 (5 bases). Looked up from germline, CDR1 is SGDLS and CDR2 is YYNGEE. This CDR3 comprises 15 residues. The V gene lost 4 bases and the J gene lost 4 bases, with 15 bases spanning the gap. CDR3 sequence: CASSLGQVTYNEQFF. The CDR3 DNA sequence: TGTGCCAGCAGCCTCGGACAAGTAACTTACAATGAGCAGTTCTTC.